Presented here are 26 T cell receptor beta chains from one specimen sequenced in a study of T cell repertoires in cytomegalovirus infection (dated by TCRdb to about 2019). The meaning of the sample's treatment or condition label: in vitro stimulation with specific CMV peptide epitopes to enrich CMV-specific T cells. Antigens of these TCRs are unknown. The run used an Illumina HiSeq 1500. TCRdb redid the processing of the public reads, applying fastp at Q25 and MiXCR, and retained in-frame beta chains. Entries that share a CDR3 protein sequence are merged under the most common genes and DNA. Recorded for this sample are around 900,000 distinct CDR3 sequences; roughly 30% of them occurred a single time. The biggest ten clones account for over 12% of the sample. This sample comprised cultured CD8+ T cells from PBMCs, obtained from culture after CMV antigen stimulation. Receptor source: a human donor in good health (CMV status not recorded). Some clones in this sample may be carry-over from other donors' samples.

The rearrangement links TRBV7-2 to TRBJ2-3; either TRBD1 or TRBD2 may fit D (5 bases each). The germline V gene encodes CDR1 SGHTA and CDR2 FQGNSA. V lost 8 bases and J 4 bases, leaving 10 bases between the germline ends. The CDR3 contains 12 residues. This CDR3 reads CASGEGSDTQYF. DNA of the CDR3: TGTGCCAGCGGAGAGGGGTCAGATACGCAGTATTTT. Full variable domain (rest looked up from reference TRBV7-2 and TRBJ2-3): GAGVSQSPSNKVTEKGKDVELRCDPISGHTALYWYRQSLGQGLEFLIYFQGNSAPDKSGLPSDRFSAERTGGSVSTLTIQRTQQEDSAVYLCASGEGSDTQYFGPGTRLTVL.

This clonotype was counted between two and nine times. The chain combines TRBV4-3 with TRBJ2-3, with unresolved D. The CDR3 has 15 amino acids. V was shortened by 0 bases and J by 4 bases, with 11 bases between the two germline ends. CDR1 and CDR2 from the germline V gene are LGHNA and YSLEER. The CDR3 here is CASSQDGLNADTQYF. The CDR3 coding sequence is TGCGCCAGCAGCCAAGATGGGTTAAACGCAGATACGCAGTATTTT.

The gene calls are TRBV27 and TRBJ2-6; D gene ambiguous. The CDR3 is 15 residues long. From germline, CDR1 is MNHEY and CDR2 SMNVEV (reference sequence). Deletions cut 7 bases from V and 1 base from J, with 11 bases between. CDR3 in amino acids: CASTVYLSGANVLTF. The CDR3 DNA sequence: TGTGCCAGCACCGTTTATCTTTCTGGGGCCAACGTCCTGACTTTC.

On this clonotype: This may be a read error: a much more frequent sequence differs by one nucleotide. This chain uses TRBV10-3 with TRBJ1-1; D remains unclear. The germline V and J ends were trimmed by 10 bases and 3 bases, with 6 bases remaining between them. CDR3 size: 10 residues. Germline V gene data show CDR1 as ENHRY and CDR2 as SYGVKD. The CDR3 region is CATRDTEAFF. DNA for the CDR3: TGTGCCACCCGGGACACTGAAGCTTTCTTT.

This clonotype has a count of ten or more. The chain is built from TRBV7-2 and TRBJ2-1; D ambiguous. This CDR3 is built from 14 residues. V lost 5 bases to trimming and J lost 2 bases, with 10 bases between them. The germline V gene encodes CDR1 SGHTA and CDR2 FQGNSA. The CDR3 loop is CASSRRRAYNEQFF. The CDR3 DNA sequence: TGTGCCAGCAGCAGACGACGGGCCTACAATGAGCAGTTCTTC.

A few counts support this clonotype. This CDR3 reads CASSVGNNQPQHF. In DNA form, the CDR3 reads TGTGCCAGCTCCGTAGGGAACAATCAGCCCCAGCATTTT. The chain joins TRBV27 to TRBJ1-5; D ambiguous. V gave up 8 bases and J gave up 3 bases, with 11 bases separating them. From germline, CDR1 is MNHEY and CDR2 SMNVEV (reference sequence). The CDR3 length is 13 residues.

This clonotype was counted between two and nine times. The CDR3 DNA sequence: TGTGCCAGCAGTTATACCGGGTGGTCCTACAATGAGCAGTTCTTC. Its protein is CASSYTGWSYNEQFF. The rearrangement links TRBV6-5 to TRBJ2-1; D unclear. The germline V gene has CDR1 MNHEY and CDR2 SVGAGI. V was cut by 3 bases and J by 1 base, with 10 bases left in between. This CDR3 spans 15 amino acids.

This rearrangement joins TRBV2 to TRBJ2-5; TRBD2 matches at 8 bases. CDR3 size: 20 residues. The ends lost 5 bases at V and 2 bases at J; junction bases unmatched: 22. The V gene's germline CDR1 is SNHLY and CDR2 FYNNEI. In DNA form, the CDR3 reads TGTGCCAGCAGTCGATCCCCTGGGCGGGGGGTTCCTTCGAAACAAGAGACCCAGTACTTC. Amino acids: CASSRSPGRGVPSKQETQYF.

This clonotype was picked up many times. The junction differs from germline at one of its ends, possibly a read error. V usage is TRBV6-1 and J usage is TRBJ2-1; TRBD2 matches at 8 bases. Per the germline V gene, CDR1 is MNHNS and CDR2 is SASEGT. The CDR3 sequence is 14 residues long. The CDR3 coding sequence is TGTGCCAGCAGTCAAGCGGGGGCCTACAATGAGCAGTTCTTC. It translates to CASSQAGAYNEQFF.

The table lists this clonotype with a count of one. V is TRBV4-1 and J is TRBJ2-1; 7 nucleotides match TRBD1. CDR1 and CDR2 (germline): MGHRA, YSYEKL. The CDR3 has 14 amino acids. The J segment lost 8 bases and the V segment lost 4 bases, leaving 8 bases of the junction unmatched. The CDR3 here is CASSLQGLADEQFF. CDR3 DNA: TGCGCCAGCAGCCTACAGGGGCTAGCAGATGAGCAGTTCTTC.

Points on this clonotype: At one boundary the junction diverges from the germline segment, which might be a read error. This rearrangement joins TRBV7-9 to TRBJ1-4, with 9 bases aligning to TRBD1. Germline CDR1 SEHNR, CDR2 FQNEAQ (reference sequence). The CDR3 contains 14 residues. Here the CDR3 DNA reads TGTGCCGGCAGCTTTACAGGGGGCCAGGAAAAACTGTTTTTT. It is translated as CAGSFTGGQEKLFF.

This clonotype showed up many times. The chain employs TRBV28 and TRBJ2-7, with TRBD2 matching over 10 bases. After removal of 11 bases from V and 2 bases from J, the junction contained 12 bases not matched to a gene. CDR3 length: 15 residues. Per the germline V gene, CDR1 is MDHEN and CDR2 is SYDVKM. The CDR3 reads CASKRSSGGPYEQYV. The DNA for the CDR3 is TGTGCCTCAAAAAGATCTAGCGGGGGCCCCTACGAGCAGTACGTC.

J is TRBJ2-1 and V is TRBV28; TRBD2 matches 8 bases. V shed 5 bases and J 11 bases; nucleotides not matched to a gene: 17. Germline loops: CDR1 MDHEN, CDR2 SYDVKM. This CDR3 is 16 amino acids long. The CDR3 spells CASSPIGAGGPSQQFF. DNA for the CDR3: TGTGCCAGCAGTCCCATAGGGGCGGGGGGCCCCAGTCAGCAGTTCTTC.

V and J are TRBV4-3 and TRBJ1-4, with D possibly matching TRBD1 (5 bases). The CDR3 extends over 16 amino acids. V lost 1 base and J 10 bases, leaving 19 bases between the germline ends. Germline V gene sequence: CDR1 LGHNA, CDR2 YSLEER. Written as DNA, the CDR3 is TGCGCCAGCAGCCAAGGAGAGGGGATGGTGGTACGAAAACTGTTTTTT. As protein: CASSQGEGMVVRKLFF.

This clonotype was seen a few times. At one of its ends the junction is not consistent with the germline gene, which may arise from a read error. V usage is TRBV27 and J usage is TRBJ1-6; TRBD1 matches at 7 bases. CDR1 is MNHEY and CDR2 is SMNVEV in the germline V gene (reference sequence). The CDR3 is made up of 17 amino acids. The CDR3 sequence is CASSLTPRQGYNSPLHF. The DNA of the CDR3 is TGTGCCAGCAGTTTAACACCCCGACAGGGTTATAATTCACCCCTTCACTTT.

The J gene is TRBJ2-1, the V gene TRBV2; perhaps TRBD2 as D (5 bases). The V and J ends lost 10 bases and 5 bases respectively, with 18 bases between them. The CDR3 is 14 residues long. CDR1 is SNHLY and CDR2 is FYNNEI in the germline V gene. In nucleotides, the CDR3 is TGTGCCATCGACTCCCTGGGAGCGAACAATGAGCAGTTCTTC. Amino acid sequence: CAIDSLGANNEQFF.

This clonotype came up a few times. The rearrangement links TRBV4-1 to TRBJ1-5, with TRBD1 matching over 7 bases. J lost 4 bases, V lost 1 base, and 10 bases had no gene match. Germline-derived CDR1 and CDR2 are MGHRA and YSYEKL. CDR3 size: 17 residues. CDR3 sequence reads: CASSQGDGAGGNQPQHF. The CDR3 DNA is TGCGCCAGCAGCCAAGGGGACGGGGCAGGGGGGAATCAGCCCCAGCATTTT.

In its sample, this clonotype was seen many times. The chain combines TRBV7-6 with TRBJ2-6; D gene uncertain. Germline V gene data show CDR1 as SGHVS and CDR2 as FNYEAQ. This CDR3 has 21 amino acids. Trimming removed 1 base from V and 1 base from J, with 23 bases in between. The CDR3 nucleotides read TGTGCCAGCAGCTTAGTAGTATTGTCAGCCGCCAAATTTTCTGGGGCCAACGTCCTGACTTTC. Amino acid sequence: CASSLVVLSAAKFSGANVLTF.

The rearrangement links TRBV19 to TRBJ1-5; D possibly corresponds to TRBD1 (6 bases). Germline V gene lookup returns CDR1 LNHDA and CDR2 SQIVND (reference sequence). V lost 8 bases to trimming and J lost 2 bases, with 10 bases between them. CDR3 length: 13 residues. CDR3 nucleotides: TGTGCCAGTTGGGGGGGCGGCAATCAGCCCCAGCATTTT. The encoded protein is CASWGGGNQPQHF.

V gene TRBV15 combines with J gene TRBJ1-5; D call uncertain. Germline V gene sequence: CDR1 LNHNV, CDR2 YYDKDF (reference sequence). V lost 0 bases, J lost 13 bases, and 10 bases lay in between. This CDR3 contains 12 residues. The CDR3 coding sequence is TGTGCCACCAGCAGAGATACAGCCGAGCAGCATTTT. Its translation is CATSRDTAEQHF.

The chain has TRBV27 and TRBJ1-2, with TRBD1 matching 7 bases. Germline V lookup: CDR1 MNHEY, CDR2 SMNVEV (reference sequence). With V trimmed by 3 bases and J by 3 bases, 10 bases remained unmatched. CDR3 size: 16 residues. The CDR3 DNA sequence: TGTGCCAGCAGTTTTTCGGGACAGAGTTCCTACTATGGCTACACCTTC. Translating gives CASSFSGQSSYYGYTF.

The genes are TRBV7-9 and TRBJ1-3; no clear D gene. Trimming cost V 9 bases and J 2 bases, with 11 bases left between them. This CDR3 spans 13 amino acids. Germline V gene data show CDR1 as SEHNR and CDR2 as FQNEAQ (reference sequence). This chain's CDR3 is CASPPETGNTIYF. The CDR3, as DNA: TGTGCCAGTCCCCCCGAGACTGGAAACACCATATATTTT.

This chain connects TRBV18 to TRBJ2-3, with a weak D call TRBD1 (5 bases). This CDR3 region has 16 residues. Germline V lookup: CDR1 KGHSH, CDR2 LQKENI. V was trimmed by 2 bases and J by 1 base, leaving 13 bases between them. CDR3 sequence: CASSPNVDSRTDTQYF. The CDR3, as DNA: TGTGCCAGCTCACCAAATGTAGACAGCCGCACAGATACGCAGTATTTT. Full variable domain (outside the CDR3, taken from reference TRBV18 and TRBJ2-3): NAGVMQNPRHLVRRRGQEARLRCSPMKGHSHVYWYRQLPEEGLKFMVYLQKENIIDESGMPKERFSAEFPKEGPSILRIQQVVRGDSAAYFCASSPNVDSRTDTQYFGPGTRLTVL.

Notes on this clonotype: The junction departs from germline at one end; a sequencing error may be responsible. This chain links TRBV5-5 with TRBJ2-1; 11 nucleotides agree with TRBD1. The germline V gene has CDR1 SGHKS and CDR2 YYEKEE (reference sequence). There are 14 residues in the CDR3. CDR3 in DNA: TGTGCCAGCAGCTCGGAATTTCAGCCGGGACAGGGGGTCTTC. Translation: CASSSEFQPGQGVF.

With regard to this clonotype: This may stem from a read error, because a much larger clone lies one nucleotide away. V and J are TRBV6-1 and TRBJ1-1, with 9 bases aligning to TRBD1. The length of the CDR3 is 14 residues. Germline V gives CDR1 MNHNS, CDR2 SASEGT. CDR3 nucleotide sequence: TGTGCCAACAGTGGGGGACAGGGTGACACTGAAGCTTTCTTT. Its translation: CANSGGQGDTEAFF.

The V and J genes are TRBV6-5 and TRBJ2-7; D ambiguous. V was clipped by 2 bases and J by 5 bases, with 10 bases between them. There are 13 residues in the CDR3. Germline CDR1 and CDR2: MNHEY and SVGAGI. The CDR3 region is CASSYGWKNEQYF. For the CDR3, the DNA is TGTGCCAGCAGTTACGGGTGGAAAAACGAGCAGTACTTC.